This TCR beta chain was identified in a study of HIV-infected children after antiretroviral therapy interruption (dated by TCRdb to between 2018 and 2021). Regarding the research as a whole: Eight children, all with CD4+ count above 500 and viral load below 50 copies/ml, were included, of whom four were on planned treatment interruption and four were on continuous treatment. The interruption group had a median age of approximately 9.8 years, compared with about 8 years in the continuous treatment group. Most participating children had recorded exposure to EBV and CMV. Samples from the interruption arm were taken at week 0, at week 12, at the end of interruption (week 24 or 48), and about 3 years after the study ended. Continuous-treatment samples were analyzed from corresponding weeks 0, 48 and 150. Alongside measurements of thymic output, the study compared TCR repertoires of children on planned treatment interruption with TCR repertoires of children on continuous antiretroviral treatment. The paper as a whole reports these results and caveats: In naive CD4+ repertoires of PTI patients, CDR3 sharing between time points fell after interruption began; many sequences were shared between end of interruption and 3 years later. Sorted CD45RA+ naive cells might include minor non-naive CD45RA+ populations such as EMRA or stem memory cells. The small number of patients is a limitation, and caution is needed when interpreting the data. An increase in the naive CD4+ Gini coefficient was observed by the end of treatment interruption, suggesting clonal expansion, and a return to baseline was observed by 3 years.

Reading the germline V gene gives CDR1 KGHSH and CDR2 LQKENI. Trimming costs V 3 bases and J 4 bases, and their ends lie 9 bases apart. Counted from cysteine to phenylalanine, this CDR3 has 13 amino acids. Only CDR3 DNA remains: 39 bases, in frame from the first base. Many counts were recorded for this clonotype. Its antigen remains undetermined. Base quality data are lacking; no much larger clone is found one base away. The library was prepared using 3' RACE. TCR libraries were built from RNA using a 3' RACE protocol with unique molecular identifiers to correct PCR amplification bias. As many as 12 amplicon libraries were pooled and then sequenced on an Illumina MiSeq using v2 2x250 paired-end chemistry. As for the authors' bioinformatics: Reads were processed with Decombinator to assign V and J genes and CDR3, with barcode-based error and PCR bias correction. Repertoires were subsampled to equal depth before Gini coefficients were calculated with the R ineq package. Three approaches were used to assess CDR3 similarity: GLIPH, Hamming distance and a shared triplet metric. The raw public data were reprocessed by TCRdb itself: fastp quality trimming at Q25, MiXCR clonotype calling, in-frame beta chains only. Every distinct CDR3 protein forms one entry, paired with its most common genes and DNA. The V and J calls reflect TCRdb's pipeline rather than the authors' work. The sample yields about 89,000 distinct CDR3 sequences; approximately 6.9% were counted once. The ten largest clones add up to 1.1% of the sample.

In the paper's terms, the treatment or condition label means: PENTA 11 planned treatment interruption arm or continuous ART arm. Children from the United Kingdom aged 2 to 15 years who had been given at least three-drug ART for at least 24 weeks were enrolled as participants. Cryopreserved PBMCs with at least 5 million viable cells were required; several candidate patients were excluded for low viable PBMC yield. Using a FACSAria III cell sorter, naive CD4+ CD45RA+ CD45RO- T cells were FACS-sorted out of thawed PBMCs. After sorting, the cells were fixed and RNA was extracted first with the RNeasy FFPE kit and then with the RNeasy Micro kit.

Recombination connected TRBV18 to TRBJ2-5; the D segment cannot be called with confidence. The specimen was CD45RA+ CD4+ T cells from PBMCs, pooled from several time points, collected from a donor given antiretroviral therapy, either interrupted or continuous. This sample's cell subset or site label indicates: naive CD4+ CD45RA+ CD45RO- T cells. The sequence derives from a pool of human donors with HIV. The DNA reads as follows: TGTGCCAGCTCACCCTCTTGGGTAGAGACCCAGTACTTC. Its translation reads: CASSPSWVETQYF.